The entry below gives a single TCR delta chain sequence along with its context. This clone was detected only a few times. The antigen this receptor binds is unknown. One junction end does not reproduce the germline sequence, and a read error may be involved. Sequencing was performed on an Illumina MiSeq. TCRdb processed the public reads again with the CATT caller, after which rows with matching DNA were combined. Here the sample has about 15,000 delta-chain clones; roughly 7% occur a single time. About 22% of the sample rests with the top ten. The CDR3 has 18 amino acids, counting the end cysteine and phenylalanine. Only the CDR3 DNA is retained, 54 bases long and in frame from the first base. Per the germline V gene, GEAIGNYY is the CDR1 and EKD is the CDR2. The sample originates from a study of gamma-delta chains in newborns, infants, children (dated by TCRdb to the late 2010s). With regard to the full study: According to the title of the study, polyclonal expansion of innate gammadelta T cells immediately after birth is driven by microbial exposure. Right after human newborns were born, the researchers looked at the way microbial exposure shaped their populations of innate gammadelta T cells.

The clonotype was recovered from a child who was a newborn, infant or young child, either healthy, febrile or measles-vaccinated (not recorded which). Sequences were obtained from blood. The chain links TRDV2 with TRDJ3; TRDD3 fits 7 bases in the junction. In nucleotide form, the sequence is TGTGCCTGTGACACGTACTGGGGTAGCTCCTGGGGCACCCGACAGATGTTTTTC. Translated, this gives CACDTYWGSSWGTRQMFF.